This TCR beta chain stems from a study of blood T cell repertoires in COVID-19 (TCRdb year 2020). Regarding the study in general: The collaborator samples originated in the United States, Italy and Spain and spanned the acute and convalescent phases of COVID-19. Where HLA class I and class II types were available, the types were taken from metadata supplied by the sample provider, not from assay-based typing. The prospective study material was composed of cDNA or gDNA derived from T cells, B-cell-depleted T cells, or PBMCs. The repertoires were released in a freely available public database intended as a resource for research on the immune response to SARS-CoV-2. Deeply sampled blood TCRbeta repertoires from subjects exposed to, actively infected with, or recovered from COVID-19 were included in the dataset. The samples were drawn from the first 160 participants of the ongoing ImmuneRACE study and from over 950 subjects provided by 6 global collaborators. Sample metadata almost always included a de-identified subject ID, COVID-19 status, age in years and sex. The paper's findings and limits, for the study overall: The quantity of clinical and demographic metadata differed by source and by participant and was supplied without curation.

Note on this clone: No antigen is known for it. Base quality data are lacking; no much larger clone is found one base away.

Whole blood was collected in K2EDTA tubes by collaborating institutions according to the institutions' own protocols. For TCRbeta analysis, collaborator samples were shipped as frozen whole blood, as isolated PBMCs, or as DNA extracted from either sample type. TCRbeta CDR3 regions were amplified from genomic DNA using the immunoSEQ Assay, a bias-controlled multiplex PCR. Turning to the authors' computational methods: Nucleated cell counts per sample were estimated from amplification of reference gene primers within the assay. Sequence reads were collapsed and filtered to measure the absolute abundance of every unique TCRbeta CDR3 rearrangement. For each sample, productive Simpson clonality was calculated by taking the square root of Simpson's diversity index across productive rearrangements. Here the immuneACCESS table is served through TCRdb, limited to in-frame sequences with V and J called. Missing clones are a known gap in these copies; in checked studies unresolved V genes cover under half, and the rest lacks a known reason. For V, J and clone size, that table is used; D and trimming come from the DNA. The sample profile shows roughly 66,000 clones; approximately 80% of them were found once. The ten largest clones capture approximately 6.6% of the sample.

The CDR3 spans 16 residues, from the cysteine through the phenylalanine. The DNA shown is the 48-base CDR3, in frame from base 1. Clipping removes 0 bases from V and 5 bases from J, with 8 as the unmatched junction base count. The germline V gene sets CDR1 to SGHRS and CDR2 to YFSETQ. Specimen: peripheral blood. The chain links TRBV5-1 with TRBJ2-3; TRBD2 lines up with 8 middle nucleotides. The clonotype comes from a man in his sixties with acute or convalescent COVID-19. The DNA is TGCGCCAGCAGCTTGGACGGCGGGGGGCCAGTAGATACGCAGTATTTT. The resulting protein is CASSLDGGGPVDTQYF.